These 25 T cell receptor beta chains were sequenced from one sample in a study of CD8 T cells in Susac syndrome. Reverse transcription of roughly 0.45 to 1 ug RNA was performed with random hexamers. Each CDR3 protein is one row after TCRdb ran MiXCR on the immunoSEQ multiplex PCR reads. The sample has a few hundred thousand distinct CDR3 sequences; 85% to 95% are singletons. Material: CD4+ T cells from PBMCs. The receptor set was obtained from a human donor with multiple sclerosis.

The chain carries TRBV7-6 and TRBJ1-2, with 9 bases matching TRBD1. CDR3 length: 15 residues. Germline values: CDR1 SGHVS, CDR2 FNYEAQ. The V segment lost 5 bases and the J segment 4 bases; nucleotides outside the gene matches: 8. CDR3 in amino acids: CASSPQTGGVYGYTF. As DNA, the CDR3 is TGTGCCAGCAGCCCCCAGACAGGGGGGGTCTATGGCTACACCTTC.

The chain employs TRBV11-2 and TRBJ2-5; TRBD2 agrees at 16 bases. V was pared by 3 bases and J by 5 bases, with 3 bases of the junction left unmatched. Germline V gene sequence: CDR1 SGHAT, CDR2 FQNNGV. This CDR3 spans 16 amino acids. Here the CDR3 reads CASSLGTSGRAETQYF. The CDR3 nucleotides are TGTGCCAGCAGCTTGGGGACTAGCGGGAGGGCGGAGACCCAGTACTTC.

The chain couples TRBV6-5 to TRBJ1-1; possible D gene TRBD1, 5 bases. Germline V lookup: CDR1 MNHEY, CDR2 SVGAGI. Trimming cost V 6 bases and J 1 base, with 9 bases left between them. The CDR3 totals 13 residues. In DNA, the CDR3 is TGTGCCAGCAGCGAGACAGCGAACACTGAAGCTTTCTTT. It yields the protein CASSETANTEAFF.

The J gene is TRBJ2-1, the V gene TRBV7-3; D perhaps matches TRBD2 (6 bases). This CDR3 is 15 amino acids long. CDR1 is SGHTA, CDR2 FQGTGA, per germline. Trimming took off 3 bases at V and 3 bases at J, with 12 bases between the two ends. The CDR3 DNA sequence: TGTGCCAGCAGCTTGGGCGGGCGGGACTACAATGAGCAGTTCTTC. This sequence encodes CASSLGGRDYNEQFF.

V gene TRBV6-2 or TRBV6-3 combines with J gene TRBJ2-3; D not certain. Germline-derived CDR1 and CDR2 are MNHEY and SVGEGT. V gave up 7 bases and J gave up 8 bases, with 13 bases separating them. CDR3 length: 12 amino acids. CDR3 sequence: CASTAMVGTQYF. The CDR3 bases are TGTGCCAGCACAGCCATGGTCGGTACGCAGTATTTT.

The chain employs TRBV7-3 and TRBJ2-3; TRBD2 might be the D (7 bases). CDR3 length: 16 amino acids. V lost 0 bases and J 4 bases, leaving 14 bases between the germline ends. The germline gives CDR1 SGHTA, CDR2 FQGTGA. CDR3 DNA: TGTGCCAGCAGCTTAACAGGGGCGGGGGCCGCAGATACGCAGTATTTT. Amino acid sequence: CASSLTGAGAADTQYF.

The chain combines TRBV2 with TRBJ2-7; D might be TRBD2 (5 bases). The CDR3 covers 14 residues. V was trimmed by 7 bases and J by 6 bases, leaving 19 bases between them. Germline V gene data show CDR1 as SNHLY and CDR2 as FYNNEI. The CDR3 loop is CASNRGIVSGEQYV. The CDR3 coding sequence is TGTGCCAGCAACCGGGGAATTGTTTCTGGCGAGCAGTACGTC.

This chain joins TRBV7-8 and TRBJ2-5; D might be TRBD2 (5 bases). The CDR3 is 15 amino acids. Trimming took 2 bases from V and 5 from J, leaving 15 bases between them. Germline V gives CDR1 SGHVS, CDR2 FQNEAQ. As DNA, the CDR3 is TGTGCCAGCAGCTTACTAACCGGGGTCGACGAGACCCAGTACTTC. Translated: CASSLLTGVDETQYF.

The CDR3 DNA follows: TGTGCCAGCAGCTTAGGCTCGGGACAGGCCTACGAGCAGTACTTC. This translates into CASSLGSGQAYEQYF. This chain connects TRBV13 to TRBJ2-7; 8 nucleotides match TRBD1. After removal of 0 bases from V and 2 bases from J, the junction contained 3 bases not matched to a gene. The V gene's germline CDR1 is PRHDT and CDR2 FYEKMQ (reference sequence). The CDR3 has 15 amino acids.

The chain has TRBV6-5 and TRBJ1-1, with D possibly TRBD1 on 5 matching bases. CDR1 and CDR2 from the germline V gene are MNHEY and SVGAGI. V was trimmed by 5 bases and J by 0 bases, leaving 13 bases between them. The CDR3 runs to 15 residues. CDR3 nucleotide sequence: TGTGCCAGCAGTAGCCTCCCACAGGTGAACACTGAAGCTTTCTTT. Amino acid sequence: CASSSLPQVNTEAFF.

This clonotype has just a few counts. The CDR3 region is CSVERYDGHLAKNIQYF. The CDR3 nucleotides read TGCAGCGTCGAACGTTACGACGGACATTTAGCCAAAAACATTCAGTACTTC. The chain has TRBV29-1 and TRBJ2-4; tentatively, D is TRBD1 (5 bases). CDR3 length equals 17 residues. Germline V gives CDR1 SQVTM, CDR2 ANQGSEA. V was pared by 6 bases and J by 0 bases, with 21 bases between.

This clonotype occurred a few times. One end of the junction does not line up with germline, which may come from a read error. This chain uses TRBV5-1 with TRBJ1-5; 7 bases agree with TRBD1. This CDR3 spans 14 amino acids. The germline CDR1 and CDR2 sequences are SGHRS and YFSETQ. DNA of the CDR3: TGTGCCAGCAGTTTAGGGACAGGCAATCAGCCCCAGCATTTT. Residues: CASSLGTGNQPQHF.

V usage is TRBV5-1 and J usage is TRBJ2-1, with D hard to call. Trimming removed 2 bases at V and 6 bases at J, with 9 bases between. Germline assignment: CDR1 SGHRS and CDR2 YFSETQ. CDR3 size: 13 residues. As DNA, the CDR3 is TGCGCCAGCAGCTTTGACGCCTCCAATGAGCAGTTCTTC. It codes for CASSFDASNEQFF. Full variable domain (missing parts from reference TRBV5-1 and TRBJ2-1): KAGVTQTPRYLIKTRGQQVTLSCSPISGHRSVSWYQQTPGQGLQFLFEYFSETQRNKGNFPGRFSGRQFSNSRSEMNVSTLELGDSALYLCASSFDASNEQFFGPGTRLTVL.

This rearrangement joins TRBV20-1 to TRBJ1-5, with TRBD1 identical over 9 bases. The V and J ends lost 6 bases and 4 bases, in that order; junction bases with no gene match: 13. Germline-derived CDR1 and CDR2 are DFQATT and SNEGSKA (reference sequence). The CDR3 spans 16 residues. The CDR3 region is CSASGTGSFPNQPQHF. The CDR3 DNA reads TGCAGTGCCTCCGGGACAGGGTCCTTCCCAAATCAGCCCCAGCATTTT.

The gene calls are TRBV12-3 or TRBV12-4 and TRBJ1-1; D uncertain. The CDR3 is 14 residues long. V dropped 3 bases and J dropped 7 bases, with 15 bases sitting between them. The CDR3 DNA reads as TGTGCCAGCAGTTTGCTCGTTCGGGTCGGTGAAGCTTTCTTT. Amino acid sequence: CASSLLVRVGEAFF.

The CDR3 loop reads CASSRRGPVVNTEAFF. CDR3 DNA sequence: TGTGCCAGCAGTAGGAGGGGACCAGTAGTGAACACTGAAGCTTTCTTT. V is TRBV2 and J is TRBJ1-1, with D perhaps matching TRBD1 (5 bases). CDR1 SNHLY and CDR2 FYNNEI come from the germline V gene. Trimming cost V 5 bases and J 0 bases, with 16 bases left between them. This CDR3 comprises 16 residues.

CDR3 amino acids: CASSPHRENTEAFF. The CDR3 DNA reads as TGTGCCAGCAGCCCCCATAGGGAAAACACTGAAGCTTTCTTT. The chain has TRBV7-2 and TRBJ1-1; D is unclear. The CDR3 loop spans 14 amino acids. Per germline, CDR1 SGHTA and CDR2 FQGNSA. The V gene lost 5 bases and the J gene lost 2 bases, with 12 bases spanning the gap. Filled out from reference TRBV7-2 and TRBJ1-1, the complete variable domain reads GAGVSQSPSNKVTEKGKDVELRCDPISGHTALYWYRQSLGQGLEFLIYFQGNSAPDKSGLPSDRFSAERTGGSVSTLTIQRTQQEDSAVYLCASSPHRENTEAFFGQGTRLTVV.

The rearrangement uses TRBV5-6 and TRBJ1-6; TRBD1 is a possible D gene (6 bases). This CDR3 has 14 residues. Germline values: CDR1 SGHDT, CDR2 YYEEEE. V lost 2 bases and J lost 7, with 10 bases in between. The CDR3 reads CASSLITGNSPLHF. CDR3 DNA sequence: TGTGCCAGCAGCTTAATAACAGGGAATTCACCCCTCCACTTT.

The chain couples TRBV12-3 or TRBV12-4 to TRBJ1-5, with D maybe TRBD1 (6 bases). The CDR3 has 18 amino acids. Trimming took 6 bases from V and 1 from J, leaving 22 bases between them. The CDR3 bases are TGTGCCAGCAGGTGGGGCGATGGACAGCTTGGAAGCAATCAGCCCCAGCATTTT. This codes for CASRWGDGQLGSNQPQHF.

The chain has TRBV4-1 and TRBJ2-7; D is perhaps TRBD2 (5 bases). Trimming shortened V by 3 bases and J by 6 bases, and 15 bases separated the two germline ends. The CDR3 runs to 14 residues. Germline V gene data show CDR1 as MGHRA and CDR2 as YSYEKL. This chain's CDR3 is CASSHTDGRGEQYV. In DNA, the CDR3 is TGCGCCAGCAGCCATACGGACGGCCGGGGCGAGCAGTACGTC.

V and J are TRBV6-1 and TRBJ2-2; D perhaps matches TRBD2 (6 bases). CDR3 length: 14 amino acids. Germline loops: CDR1 MNHNS, CDR2 SASEGT. V was shortened by 7 bases and J by 2 bases, with 11 bases between the two germline ends. Here the CDR3 DNA reads TGTGCCAGCACCCGGGACTCTAACACCGGGGAGCTGTTTTTT. This codes for CASTRDSNTGELFF.

The CDR3 DNA sequence: TGCGCCAGCAGTCGGGTTGACGGTCACGAGCAGTACGTC. Amino acids: CASSRVDGHEQYV. The genes are TRBV23-1 and TRBJ2-7; D gene uncertain. TRBV23-1 is labeled an ORF, and its function is uncertain. The V and J ends lost 4 bases and 5 bases respectively, with 12 bases between them. The CDR3 extends over 13 amino acids.

This chain joins TRBV7-8 and TRBJ2-3; 8 positions match TRBD2. Germline loops: CDR1 SGHVS, CDR2 FQNEAQ. Losses at the gene ends were 2 bases for V and 2 bases for J; bases not matched to a gene: 3. CDR3 length equals 15 residues. DNA of the CDR3: TGTGCCAGCAGCTTACGGCGGGGGGCCACAGATACGCAGTATTTT. Amino acid sequence: CASSLRRGATDTQYF.

J is TRBJ2-1 and V is TRBV28, with D perhaps TRBD2 (5 bases). Trimming took 7 bases from V and 0 from J, leaving 16 bases between them. The germline V gene has CDR1 MDHEN and CDR2 SYDVKM. The CDR3 has 16 amino acids. As DNA, the CDR3 is TGTGCCAGCACCCCGATAGCGAAACGCTCCTACAATGAGCAGTTCTTC. Translation: CASTPIAKRSYNEQFF.

In its sample, this clonotype was seen once. The J gene is TRBJ1-1, the V gene TRBV7-3, with D tentatively TRBD1 (6 bases). CDR1 and CDR2 (germline): SGHTA, FQGTGA. Trimming removed 1 base from V and 1 base from J, with 10 bases in between. This CDR3 contains 15 residues. CDR3 loop: CASSLMGAGNTEAFF. In DNA, the CDR3 is TGTGCCAGCAGCTTAATGGGGGCGGGGAACACTGAAGCTTTCTTT.